This T cell receptor (beta chain) derives from a study of blood T cell repertoires in COVID-19. About the study: From the United States, Italy and Spain came samples of acute and convalescent COVID-19.

Study members were between about 18 and 95 years old and lived in 25 or so US regions. Participants had their cohort set by participant-reported clinical history. CDR1 MDHEN and CDR2 SYDVKM come from the germline V gene. The CDR3 has 16 residues. V was cut by 7 bases and J by 2 bases, with 18 bases left in between. Original methodology: Amplification with reference gene primers provided the estimates of nucleated cell counts. Method: immunoSEQ multiplex PCR; TCRdb's copy keeps in-frame clones and lacks some. V, J and clone size are those of that table, while D and trimming were read from the DNA. The table includes about 340,000 clones, roughly 85% detected once.

This sequence was found in a woman between 40 and 55 years old with acute COVID-19. The specimen sequenced was PBMCs or T cells enriched from blood (not recorded which). The chain has TRBV28 and TRBJ1-5; no reliable D call. As DNA, the CDR3 is TGTGCCAGCACCCCGGGGAGGACTTCAGGCAATCAGCCCCAGCATTTT. Protein product: CASTPGRTSGNQPQHF.